Listed here are 12 T cell receptor beta chains from one sample, sequenced in a study of T cells in pancreatic ductal adenocarcinoma (dated by TCRdb to the late 2010s). Pancreatic ductal adenocarcinoma patients who had undergone surgery without neoadjuvant therapy were selected. The library was prepared using the immunoSEQ multiplex PCR assay. TCRdb stores this immuneACCESS table with in-frame sequences only. Part of the clones is absent; in the studies checked, under half of the shortfall reflects unresolved V genes, and no reason is known for the rest. The sample contains fewer than 20,000 clones, 90% to 95% of them found a single time. The ten largest clones represent approximately 15% of the sample. Source material: PBMCs. The receptors were sampled from a human donor with pancreatic ductal adenocarcinoma.

The chain recombines TRBV5-4 with TRBJ2-3; D remains ambiguous. Germline V CDR1 and CDR2: SGHNT, YYREEE (reference sequence). The CDR3 spans 14 residues. Deletions cut 7 bases from V and 0 bases from J, with 12 bases between. In DNA, the CDR3 is TGTGCCAGCCAGCCAGAAGCTAGCACAGATACGCAGTATTTT. Its translation: CASQPEASTDTQYF.

This chain links TRBV5-1 with TRBJ1-2; TRBD1 might be the D (6 bases). This CDR3 is built from 15 residues. From germline, CDR1 is SGHRS and CDR2 YFSETQ. Trimming removed 2 bases from V and 11 bases from J, with 22 bases in between. Here the CDR3 reads CASSFGGGRAASYTF. CDR3 coding DNA: TGCGCCAGCAGCTTCGGGGGGGGCCGGGCGGCCTCATACACCTTC.

This chain links TRBV19 with TRBJ2-7; 10 nucleotides align to TRBD1. The CDR3 is 17 residues long. CDR1 LNHDA and CDR2 SQIVND come from the germline V gene (reference sequence). V lost 2 bases and J lost 0; bases outside the gene matches: 7. The CDR3 region is CASSIYRGQGSSYEQYF. Written as DNA, the CDR3 is TGTGCCAGTAGTATATATCGGGGACAGGGGAGCTCCTACGAGCAGTACTTC.

The chain joins TRBV23-1 to TRBJ1-2; no definite D call. TRBV23-1 is sorted into the ORF group, with uncertain function. The CDR3 sequence is 13 residues long. The ends were cut back, 10 bases at V and 0 bases at J, with 12 bases in the middle. For the CDR3, the DNA is TGCGCCAAAGAACAGCGAGCTAACTATGGCTACACCTTC. Translating gives CAKEQRANYGYTF.

The chain recombines TRBV19 with TRBJ1-1; unclear D gene. V was trimmed by 1 base and J by 0 bases, leaving 9 bases between them. Germline CDR1 is LNHDA and CDR2 is SQIVND (reference sequence). The CDR3 contains 15 residues. The CDR3 region has the DNA TGTGCCAGTAGTATAGGCGCCAGGATGAACACTGAAGCTTTCTTT. Encoded protein: CASSIGARMNTEAFF.

The V call is TRBV7-9, the J call TRBJ2-1; 7 bases fit TRBD2. The CDR3 has 12 amino acids. Per the germline V gene, CDR1 is SEHNR and CDR2 is FQNEAQ (reference sequence). V lost 6 bases, J lost 12 bases, and 8 bases stayed unmatched. The CDR3 DNA is TGTGCCAGCAGTCTCCGGGACTACTCGCAGTTCTTC. As protein: CASSLRDYSQFF.

The chain joins TRBV10-3 to TRBJ2-5; D ambiguous. The CDR3 covers 12 residues. Trimming shortened V by 2 bases and J by 2 bases, and 3 bases separated the two germline ends. Germline V gene lookup returns CDR1 ENHRY and CDR2 SYGVKD. The CDR3 sequence: CAISEPQETQYF. The CDR3 DNA reads as TGTGCCATCAGTGAGCCTCAAGAGACCCAGTACTTC.

This rearrangement joins TRBV7-9 to TRBJ1-4, with 7 bases aligning to TRBD1. The CDR3 is 16 amino acids. In germline, CDR1 is SEHNR, CDR2 FQNEAQ (reference sequence). After removal of 5 bases from V and 3 bases from J, the junction contained 9 bases not matched to a gene. The CDR3: CASSPPRGTPNEKLFF. CDR3 nucleotides: TGTGCCAGCAGCCCCCCCAGGGGGACCCCTAATGAAAAACTGTTTTTT.

The chain links TRBV2 to TRBJ2-7; 8 bases are shared with TRBD2. The CDR3 loop spans 17 amino acids. Germline values: CDR1 SNHLY, CDR2 FYNNEI. The trim removed 3 bases at V and 4 bases at J, leaving 14 bases unmatched. The CDR3 loop reads CASSENRPGGGPYEQYF. For the CDR3, the DNA is TGTGCCAGCAGTGAGAATAGACCGGGAGGGGGACCGTACGAGCAGTACTTC.

This chain uses TRBV6-1 with TRBJ1-2; TRBD1 matches 12 bases. Germline CDR1 reads MNHNS; CDR2 reads SASEGT. V shed 5 bases, J shed 8 bases, and the junction held 9 bases outside the gene matches. The CDR3 has 15 residues. CDR3 sequence: CASSTGTGGLRGYTF. CDR3 bases: TGTGCCAGCAGTACCGGGACAGGGGGCTTACGAGGCTACACCTTC.

The V and J genes are TRBV7-6 and TRBJ2-3, with D possibly TRBD2 on 5 matching bases. Germline CDR1 is SGHVS and CDR2 is FNYEAQ. The CDR3 has 16 residues. Trimming shortened V by 1 base and J by 0 bases, and 11 bases separated the two germline ends. The CDR3 region has the DNA TGTGCCAGCAGCTTAGGCTCACCGGGAAGCACAGATACGCAGTATTTT. It is translated as CASSLGSPGSTDTQYF.

The gene calls are TRBV9 and TRBJ2-1; TRBD1 agrees at 7 bases. This CDR3 contains 13 residues. The junction had 7 bases not matched to a gene; V was cut back by 4 bases and J by 9 bases. Germline V gene data show CDR1 as SGDLS and CDR2 as YYNGEE. CDR3 in DNA: TGTGCCAGCAGCATAGGACAGGCTATTGAGCAGTTCTTC. Its translation: CASSIGQAIEQFF. Full variable domain (rest looked up from reference TRBV9 and TRBJ2-1): DSGVTQTPKHLITATGQRVTLRCSPRSGDLSVYWYQQSLDQGLQFLIQYYNGEERAKGNILERFSAQQFPDLHSELNLSSLELGDSALYFCASSIGQAIEQFFGPGTRLTVL.